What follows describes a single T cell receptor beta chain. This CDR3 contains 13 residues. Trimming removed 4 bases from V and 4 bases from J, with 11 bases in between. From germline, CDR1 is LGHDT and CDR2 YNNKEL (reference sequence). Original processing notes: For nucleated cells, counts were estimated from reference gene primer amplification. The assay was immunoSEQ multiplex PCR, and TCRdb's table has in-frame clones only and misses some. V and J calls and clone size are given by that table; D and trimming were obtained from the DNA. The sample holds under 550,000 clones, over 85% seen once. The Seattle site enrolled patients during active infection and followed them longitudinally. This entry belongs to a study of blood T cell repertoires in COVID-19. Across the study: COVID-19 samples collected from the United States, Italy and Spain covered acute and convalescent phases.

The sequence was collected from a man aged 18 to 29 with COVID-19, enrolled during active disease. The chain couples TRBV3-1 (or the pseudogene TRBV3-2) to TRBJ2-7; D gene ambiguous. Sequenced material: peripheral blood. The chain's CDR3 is CASSPYSSYEQYF. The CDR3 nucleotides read TGTGCCAGCAGCCCCTACTCGTCGTACGAGCAGTACTTC.